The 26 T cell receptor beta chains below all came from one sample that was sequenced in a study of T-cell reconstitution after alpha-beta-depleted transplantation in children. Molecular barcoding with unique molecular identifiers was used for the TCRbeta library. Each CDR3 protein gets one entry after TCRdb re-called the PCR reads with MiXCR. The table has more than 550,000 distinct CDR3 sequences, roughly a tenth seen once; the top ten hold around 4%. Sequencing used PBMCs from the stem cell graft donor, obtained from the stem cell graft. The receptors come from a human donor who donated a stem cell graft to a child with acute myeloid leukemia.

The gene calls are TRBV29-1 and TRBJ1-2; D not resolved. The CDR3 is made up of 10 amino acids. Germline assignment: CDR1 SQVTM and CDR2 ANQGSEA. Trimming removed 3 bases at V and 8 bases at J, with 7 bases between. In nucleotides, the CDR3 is TGCAGCGTTGAGGGGTTCGGCTACACCTTC. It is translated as CSVEGFGYTF.

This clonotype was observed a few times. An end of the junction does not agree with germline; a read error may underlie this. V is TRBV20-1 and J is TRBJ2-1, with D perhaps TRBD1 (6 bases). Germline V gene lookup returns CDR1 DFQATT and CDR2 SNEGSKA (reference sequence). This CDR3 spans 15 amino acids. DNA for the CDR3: TGCTGTGCTAGAGATTTGAGGGGGAGATTCGATGAGCAGTTCTTC. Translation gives CCARDLRGRFDEQFF.

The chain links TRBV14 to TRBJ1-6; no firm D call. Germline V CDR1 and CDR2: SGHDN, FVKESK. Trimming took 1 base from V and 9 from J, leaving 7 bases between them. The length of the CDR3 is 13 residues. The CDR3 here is CASSQVTASPLHF. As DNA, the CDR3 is TGTGCCAGCAGCCAAGTCACGGCTTCACCCCTCCACTTT.

This chain's CDR3 is CASSQPGLVNNEQFF. The CDR3 coding sequence is TGTGCCAGCAGCCAACCCGGGCTGGTCAACAATGAGCAGTTCTTC. V usage is TRBV3-1 and J usage is TRBJ2-1, with D hard to call. The germline CDR1 and CDR2 sequences are LGHDT and YNNKEL (reference sequence). Trimming left V 2 bases short and J 5 bases short, with 13 bases between. The CDR3 is 15 amino acids.

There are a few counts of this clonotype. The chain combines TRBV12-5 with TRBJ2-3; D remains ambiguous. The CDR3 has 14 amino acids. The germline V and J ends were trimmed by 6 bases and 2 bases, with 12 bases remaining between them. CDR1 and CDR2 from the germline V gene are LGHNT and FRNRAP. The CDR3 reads CASGHGSPTDTQYF. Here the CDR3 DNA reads TGTGCTAGTGGCCATGGTAGCCCCACAGATACGCAGTATTTT.

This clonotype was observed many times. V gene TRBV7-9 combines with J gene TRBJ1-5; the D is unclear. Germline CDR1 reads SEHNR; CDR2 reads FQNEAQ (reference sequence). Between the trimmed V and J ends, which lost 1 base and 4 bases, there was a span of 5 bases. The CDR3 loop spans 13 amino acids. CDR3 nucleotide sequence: TGTGCCAGCAGCTTAGAGACAAATCAGCCCCAGCATTTT. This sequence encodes CASSLETNQPQHF. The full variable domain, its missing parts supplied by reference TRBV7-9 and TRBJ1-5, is DTGVSQNPRHKITKRGQNVTFRCDPISEHNRLYWYRQTLGQGPEFLTYFQNEAQLEKSRLLSDRFSAERPKGSFSTLEIQRTEQGDSAMYLCASSLETNQPQHFGDGTRLSIL.

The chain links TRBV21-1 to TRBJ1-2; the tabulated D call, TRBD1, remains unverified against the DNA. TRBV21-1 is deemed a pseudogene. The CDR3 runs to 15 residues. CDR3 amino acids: CASSPQGALNYGYTF. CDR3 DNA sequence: TGTGCCAGCAGCCCTCAGGGGGCGCTTAACTATGGCTACACCTTC.

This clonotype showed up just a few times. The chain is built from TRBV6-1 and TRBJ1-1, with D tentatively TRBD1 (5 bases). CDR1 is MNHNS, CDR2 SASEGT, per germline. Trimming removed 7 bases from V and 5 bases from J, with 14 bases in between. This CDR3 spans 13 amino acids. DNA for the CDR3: TGTGCCAGCACCACACCGGGGCGGACTGAAGCTTTCTTT. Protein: CASTTPGRTEAFF.

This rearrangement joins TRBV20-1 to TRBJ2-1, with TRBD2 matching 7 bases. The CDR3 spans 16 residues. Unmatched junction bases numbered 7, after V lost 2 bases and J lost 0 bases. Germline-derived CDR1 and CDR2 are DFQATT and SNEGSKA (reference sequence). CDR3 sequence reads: CSARYPGTTSYNEQFF. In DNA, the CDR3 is TGCAGTGCTAGATACCCCGGGACTACCTCCTACAATGAGCAGTTCTTC.

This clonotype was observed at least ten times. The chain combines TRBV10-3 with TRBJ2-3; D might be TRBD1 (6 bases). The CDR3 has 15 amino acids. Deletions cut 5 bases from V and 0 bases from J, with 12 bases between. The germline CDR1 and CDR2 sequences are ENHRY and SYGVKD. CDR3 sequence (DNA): TGTGCCATCAGTTCTACAGGGACCAGCACAGATACGCAGTATTTT. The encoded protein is CAISSTGTSTDTQYF.

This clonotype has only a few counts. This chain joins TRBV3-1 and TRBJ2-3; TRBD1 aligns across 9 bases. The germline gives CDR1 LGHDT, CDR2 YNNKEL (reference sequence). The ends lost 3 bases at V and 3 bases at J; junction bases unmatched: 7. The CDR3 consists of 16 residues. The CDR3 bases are TGTGCCAGCAGCCAGGTTTGGGGACAGGGAACAGATACGCAGTATTTT. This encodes CASSQVWGQGTDTQYF.

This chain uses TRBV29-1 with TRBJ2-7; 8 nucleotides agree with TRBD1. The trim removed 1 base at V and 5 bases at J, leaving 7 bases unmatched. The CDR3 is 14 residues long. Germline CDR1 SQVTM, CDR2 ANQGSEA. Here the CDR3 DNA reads TGCAGCGTTGAAGCTCGGACAGGGTCCAACGAGCAGTACTTC. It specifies CSVEARTGSNEQYF.

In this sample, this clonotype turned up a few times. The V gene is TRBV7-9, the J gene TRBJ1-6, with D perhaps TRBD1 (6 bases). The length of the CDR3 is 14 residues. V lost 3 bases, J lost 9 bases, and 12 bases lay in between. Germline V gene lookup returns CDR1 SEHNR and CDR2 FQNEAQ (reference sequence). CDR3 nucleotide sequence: TGTGCCAGCAGCTTGAAACAGGGAGGTTCACCCCTCCACTTT. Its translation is CASSLKQGGSPLHF.

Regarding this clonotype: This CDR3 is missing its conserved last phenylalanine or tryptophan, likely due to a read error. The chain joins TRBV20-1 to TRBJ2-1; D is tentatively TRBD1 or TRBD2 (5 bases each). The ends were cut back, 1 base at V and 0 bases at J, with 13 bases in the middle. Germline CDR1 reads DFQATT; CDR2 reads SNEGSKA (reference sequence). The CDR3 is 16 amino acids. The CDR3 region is CSARVWTTSSYNEQFL. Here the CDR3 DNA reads TGCAGTGCTAGAGTTTGGACAACTAGCTCCTACAATGAGCAGTTCTTA.

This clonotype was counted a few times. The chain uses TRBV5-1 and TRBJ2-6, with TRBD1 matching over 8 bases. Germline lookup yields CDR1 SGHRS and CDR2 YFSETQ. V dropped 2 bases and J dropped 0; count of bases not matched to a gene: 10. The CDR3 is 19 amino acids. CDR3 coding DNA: TGCGCCAGCAGCTTTGGACAGGGTGGCGGAGGCTCTGGGGCCAACGTCCTGACTTTC. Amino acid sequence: CASSFGQGGGGSGANVLTF.

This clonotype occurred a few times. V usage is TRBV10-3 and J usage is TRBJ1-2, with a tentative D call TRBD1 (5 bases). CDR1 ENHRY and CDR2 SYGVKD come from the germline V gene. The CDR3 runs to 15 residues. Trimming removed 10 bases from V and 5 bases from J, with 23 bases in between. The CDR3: CASIGAGTQLYGYTF. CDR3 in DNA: TGTGCCAGCATTGGGGCCGGGACTCAACTGTATGGCTACACCTTC.

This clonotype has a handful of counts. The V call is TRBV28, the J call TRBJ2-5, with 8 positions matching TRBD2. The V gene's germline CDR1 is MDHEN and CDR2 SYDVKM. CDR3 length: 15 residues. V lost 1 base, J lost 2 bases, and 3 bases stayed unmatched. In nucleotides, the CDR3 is TGTGCCAGCAGTTTATATGGGACTAGGCAAGAGACCCAGTACTTC. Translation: CASSLYGTRQETQYF.

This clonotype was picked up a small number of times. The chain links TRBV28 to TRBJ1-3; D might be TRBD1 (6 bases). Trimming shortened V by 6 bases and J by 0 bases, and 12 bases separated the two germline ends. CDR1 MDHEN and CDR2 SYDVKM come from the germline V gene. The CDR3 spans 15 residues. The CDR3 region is CASSKTGSSGNTIYF. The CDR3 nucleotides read TGTGCCAGCAGCAAAACAGGGAGCTCTGGAAACACCATATATTTT.

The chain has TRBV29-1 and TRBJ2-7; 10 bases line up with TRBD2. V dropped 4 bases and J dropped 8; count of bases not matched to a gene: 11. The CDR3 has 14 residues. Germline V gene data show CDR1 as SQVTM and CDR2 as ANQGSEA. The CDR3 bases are TGCAGCGTTGGCACTAGCGGGAATACATGGAAGCAGTACTTC. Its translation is CSVGTSGNTWKQYF.

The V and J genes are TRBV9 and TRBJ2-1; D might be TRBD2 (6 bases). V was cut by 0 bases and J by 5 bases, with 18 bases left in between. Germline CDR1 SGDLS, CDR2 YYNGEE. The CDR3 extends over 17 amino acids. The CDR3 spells CASSVDMRTGAHNEQFF. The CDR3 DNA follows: TGTGCCAGCAGCGTAGATATGAGGACGGGAGCACACAATGAGCAGTTCTTC.

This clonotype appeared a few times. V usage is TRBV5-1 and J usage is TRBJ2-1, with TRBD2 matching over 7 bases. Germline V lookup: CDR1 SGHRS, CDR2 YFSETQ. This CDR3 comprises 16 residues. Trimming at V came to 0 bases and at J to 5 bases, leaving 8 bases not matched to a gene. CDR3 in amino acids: CASSLGGTTRNNEQFF. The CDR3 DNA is TGCGCCAGCAGCTTGGGCGGGACTACCAGAAACAATGAGCAGTTCTTC.

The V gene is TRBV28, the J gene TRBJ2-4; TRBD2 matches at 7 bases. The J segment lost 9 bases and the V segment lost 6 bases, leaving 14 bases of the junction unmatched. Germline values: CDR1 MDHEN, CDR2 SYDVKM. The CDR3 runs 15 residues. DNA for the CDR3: TGTGCCAGCAGCCCAGTCGGACTAGAAAGTTCCATTCAGTACTTC. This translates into CASSPVGLESSIQYF.

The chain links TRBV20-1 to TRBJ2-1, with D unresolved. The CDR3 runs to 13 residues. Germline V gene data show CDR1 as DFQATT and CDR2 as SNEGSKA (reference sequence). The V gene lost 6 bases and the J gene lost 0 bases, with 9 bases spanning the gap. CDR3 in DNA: TGCAGTGCGGGTGGCCCCTCCTACAATGAGCAGTTCTTC. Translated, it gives CSAGGPSYNEQFF.

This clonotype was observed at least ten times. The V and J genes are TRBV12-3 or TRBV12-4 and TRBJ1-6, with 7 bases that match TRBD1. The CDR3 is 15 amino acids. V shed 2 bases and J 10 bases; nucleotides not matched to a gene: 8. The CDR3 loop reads CASSLNRGIGSPLHF. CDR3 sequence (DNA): TGTGCCAGCAGTTTAAACAGGGGAATAGGCTCACCCCTCCACTTT.

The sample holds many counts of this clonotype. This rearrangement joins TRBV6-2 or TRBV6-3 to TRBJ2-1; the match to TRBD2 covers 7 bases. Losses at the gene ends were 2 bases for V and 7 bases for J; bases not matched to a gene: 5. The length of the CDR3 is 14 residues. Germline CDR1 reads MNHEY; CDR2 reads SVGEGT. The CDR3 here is CASSYGGGKNEQFF. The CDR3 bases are TGTGCCAGCAGTTACGGGGGGGGTAAGAATGAGCAGTTCTTC.

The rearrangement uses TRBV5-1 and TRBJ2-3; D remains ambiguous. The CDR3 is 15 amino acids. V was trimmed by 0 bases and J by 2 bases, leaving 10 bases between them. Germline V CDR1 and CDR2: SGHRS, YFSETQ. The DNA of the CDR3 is TGCGCCAGCAGCTTGGGGAACCTACTCACAGATACGCAGTATTTT. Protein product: CASSLGNLLTDTQYF.